This T cell receptor beta chain was documented in a study of Graves' ophthalmopathy and Graves' hyperthyroidism. The CDR3 totals 12 residues. Looked up from germline, CDR1 is SEHNR and CDR2 is FQNEAQ (reference sequence). V was cut by 5 bases and J by 8 bases, with 12 bases left in between. RNA transcripts yielded amplified TCR beta CDR3 regions. RT-PCR in the first round used HTBI primers; a second-round multiplex PCR followed. TCRdb analysed the multiplex PCR reads with MiXCR anew, one entry per CDR3 protein. The sample includes 900,000 to 1,200,000 distinct CDR3 sequences, 35% to 40% of them seen just once.

Material for sequencing was peripheral blood or thyroid tissue (not recorded which). The chain recombines TRBV7-9 with TRBJ1-1; D call uncertain. This TCR derives from an adult man with Graves' hyperthyroidism. CDR3 in DNA: TGTGCCAGCAGCCCCCGAGTGGGGGAAGCTTTCTTT. Translating gives CASSPRVGEAFF.